This entry concerns a single T cell receptor (beta chain). Trimming left V 4 bases short and J 9 bases short, with 13 bases between. The CDR3 length is 13 residues. Germline CDR1 reads SGHAT; CDR2 reads FQNNGV. This record belongs to a study of technical replicates of blood from a few donors. The table came from immunoSEQ multiplex PCR; TCRdb's copy has only in-frame clones and leaves some out. Of some 87,000 clones in the sample, nearly 95% were seen once. The source is a human donor in good health. The rearrangement uses TRBV11-2 and TRBJ2-1; D is unclear. The specimen sequenced was T cells isolated from PBMCs. The DNA of the CDR3 is TGTGCCAGCAGCTCCCCCTGGAGTTTTGAGCAGTTCTTC. Its protein is CASSSPWSFEQFF.